Below, 13 T cell receptor beta chains from the same sample are listed, as sequenced in a study of CD8 T cells in ankylosing spondylitis. TCRdb passed the 5' RACE reads through MiXCR, listing each CDR3 protein once. Among more than 600,000 distinct CDR3 sequences listed, around 20% were seen once. Their antigens remain unidentified. Study-level points and caveats: A TCR beta motif of roughly eight highly homologous variants appeared characteristic of ankylosing spondylitis blood.

The sample comprised blood, either unsorted or a sorted T cell fraction (not recorded which). Receptor source: a male donor with ankylosing spondylitis.

This clonotype has a handful of counts. V gene TRBV12-3 or TRBV12-4 combines with J gene TRBJ2-1, with TRBD2 matching over 9 bases. Germline trimming cut 2 bases from V and 9 bases from J; bases unmatched to any gene: 11. This CDR3 is built from 16 residues. The CDR3 protein is CASSLLGLAYQGEQFF. The DNA of the CDR3 is TGTGCCAGCAGTTTACTAGGACTAGCGTACCAGGGTGAGCAGTTCTTC.

J is TRBJ1-2 and V is TRBV20-1; unclear D gene. Trimming removed 6 bases at V and 0 bases at J, with 11 bases between. The CDR3 is made up of 13 amino acids. Germline-derived CDR1 and CDR2 are DFQATT and SNEGSKA (reference sequence). CDR3 residues: CSAPPGTNYGYTF. The CDR3 DNA is TGCAGTGCCCCGCCCGGGACTAACTATGGCTACACCTTC.

V is TRBV30 and J is TRBJ2-1, with no clear D. In germline, CDR1 is GTSNPN, CDR2 SVGIG (reference sequence). The V end lost 0 bases, the J end lost 9 bases, and 6 bases lay between the germline ends. The CDR3 runs to 11 residues. CDR3 coding DNA: TGTGCCTGGAGTGTACTTGGTGAGCAGTTCTTC. Its protein product is CAWSVLGEQFF.

This clonotype was observed a few times. The chain combines TRBV5-1 with TRBJ2-7; D possibly matches TRBD1 or TRBD2 (5 bases each). This CDR3 has 15 residues. Germline V gene lookup returns CDR1 SGHRS and CDR2 YFSETQ. V shed 0 bases and J shed 2 bases, with 12 bases lying between them. The CDR3, as DNA: TGCGCCAGCAGCTTGGTAGGGACGGTAACCTACGAGCAGTACTTC. Its protein is CASSLVGTVTYEQYF.

The CDR3 DNA reads TGTGCCAGCAGCACCGGGGCGGGGACTAGCACAGATACGCAGTATTTT. The encoded protein is CASSTGAGTSTDTQYF. V and J are TRBV7-3 and TRBJ2-3; perhaps TRBD2 as D (6 bases). Looked up from germline, CDR1 is SGHTA and CDR2 is FQGTGA. Trimming pared 5 bases from V and 0 bases from J, leaving 15 bases between. CDR3 size: 16 residues.

The chain joins TRBV7-2 to TRBJ1-1; D unresolved. The CDR3 totals 13 residues. With 5 bases removed from V and 7 bases from J, the gap between germline ends came to 14 bases. CDR1 is SGHTA, CDR2 FQGNSA, per germline. CDR3 nucleotide sequence: TGTGCCAGCAGCCTCCGGGCAGTCGGTGAAGCTTTCTTT. Protein sequence: CASSLRAVGEAFF.

The table lists this clonotype with a few counts. The chain employs TRBV20-1 and TRBJ2-7; TRBD2 agrees at 7 bases. Trimming cost V 7 bases and J 2 bases; bases outside gene matches: 11. This CDR3 region has 14 residues. CDR1 is DFQATT, CDR2 SNEGSKA, per germline (reference sequence). In DNA form, the CDR3 reads TGCAGTGTCCCCTCAGGGCGGGAGCCCTACGAGCAGTACTTC. Its protein product is CSVPSGREPYEQYF.

This clonotype was seen only a few times. The rearrangement uses TRBV5-6 and TRBJ2-1; D call uncertain. This CDR3 spans 14 amino acids. V shed 7 bases and J shed 0 bases, with 11 bases lying between them. Germline lookup yields CDR1 SGHDT and CDR2 YYEEEE. The chain's CDR3 is CASRPLSSYNEQFF. CDR3 sequence (DNA): TGTGCCAGCCGCCCCCTTAGCTCCTACAATGAGCAGTTCTTC.

This clonotype was found a few times. This rearrangement joins TRBV9 to TRBJ2-3; maybe TRBD1 (5 bases). This CDR3 contains 16 residues. The V gene lost 0 bases and the J gene lost 0 bases, with 11 bases spanning the gap. Looked up from germline, CDR1 is SGDLS and CDR2 is YYNGEE. CDR3 loop: CASSVDSWGSTDTQYF. CDR3 in DNA: TGTGCCAGCAGCGTAGATAGTTGGGGCAGCACAGATACGCAGTATTTT.

This clonotype was counted many times. The chain joins TRBV12-3 or TRBV12-4 to TRBJ2-7; the D gene could be TRBD1 or TRBD2 (5 bases each). This CDR3 comprises 15 residues. Trimming removed 4 bases at V and 4 bases at J, with 17 bases between. The CDR3, as DNA: TGTGCCAGCAGTTCAACCGGGACGTATGGTTACGAGCAGTACTTC. This codes for CASSSTGTYGYEQYF.

The sample holds many counts of this clonotype. The rearrangement uses TRBV7-3 and TRBJ2-7, with D perhaps TRBD2 (5 bases). The germline V and J ends were trimmed by 5 bases and 6 bases, with 14 bases remaining between them. Germline V gene data show CDR1 as SGHTA and CDR2 as FQGTGA. The CDR3 covers 13 residues. CDR3 sequence reads: CASSPEPEGEQYF. The CDR3 nucleotides read TGTGCCAGCAGCCCCGAACCTGAGGGCGAGCAGTACTTC.

This sequence joins TRBV12-3 or TRBV12-4 and TRBJ1-1; a weak D match, TRBD1 (5 bases). Deletions cut 6 bases from V and 3 bases from J, with 14 bases between. The CDR3 extends over 14 amino acids. The CDR3, as DNA: TGTGCCAGCAGCTACGGGGTAGGGGACACTGAAGCTTTCTTT. Translated, it gives CASSYGVGDTEAFF.

The sample holds a few counts of this clonotype. The V gene is TRBV7-2, the J gene TRBJ2-7; D not certain. V lost 5 bases to trimming and J lost 2 bases, with 16 bases between them. The germline V gene encodes CDR1 SGHTA and CDR2 FQGNSA. The CDR3 runs to 15 residues. CDR3 sequence: CASSPQLSEAYEQYF. CDR3 nucleotides: TGTGCCAGCAGCCCTCAGCTCTCCGAAGCCTACGAGCAGTACTTC. Drawing the rest from reference TRBV7-2 and TRBJ2-7, the complete variable domain is GAGVSQSPSNKVTEKGKDVELRCDPISGHTALYWYRQSLGQGLEFLIYFQGNSAPDKSGLPSDRFSAERTGGSVSTLTIQRTQQEDSAVYLCASSPQLSEAYEQYFGPGTRLTVT.